The 19 T cell receptor beta chains below come from one sample, sequenced in a study of graft-versus-host responses after intestinal transplantation. Sequencing was performed with immunoSEQ multiplex PCR; in TCRdb, only in-frame clones are kept and a portion is missing. The data show about 38,000 clones, roughly 80% seen once. The material sequenced was PBMCs, taken about 1,000 days after transplant. Receptor source: a human patient who received an intestinal transplant, so some T cells may come from the graft donor.

This sequence joins TRBV18 and TRBJ2-2; D gene uncertain. Trimming took 10 bases from V and 4 from J, leaving 13 bases between them. CDR1 KGHSH and CDR2 LQKENI come from the germline V gene. The CDR3 has 13 residues. This chain's CDR3 is CATTNTRTGELFF. In DNA, the CDR3 is TGTGCCACCACTAACACGCGCACCGGGGAGCTGTTTTTT.

V gene TRBV6-1 combines with J gene TRBJ2-6; possible D gene TRBD2, 5 bases. This CDR3 has 16 residues. CDR1 and CDR2 (germline): MNHNS, SASEGT. The V gene lost 0 bases and the J gene lost 3 bases, with 9 bases spanning the gap. The CDR3 nucleotides read TGTGCCAGCAGTGAAGCTACGGGGAATGGGGCCAACGTCCTGACTTTC. It yields the protein CASSEATGNGANVLTF.

This clone was observed a few times. V is TRBV5-1 and J is TRBJ2-1; no clear D. The CDR3 covers 15 residues. The germline V gene has CDR1 SGHRS and CDR2 YFSETQ. Trimming pared 2 bases from V and 6 bases from J, leaving 15 bases between. CDR3 sequence: CASSFPEVSLNEQFF. Here the CDR3 DNA reads TGCGCCAGCAGCTTCCCAGAGGTGTCCCTCAATGAGCAGTTCTTC.

V is TRBV18 and J is TRBJ1-4, with no clear D. Deletions cut 3 bases from V and 6 bases from J, with 5 bases between. CDR1 and CDR2 from the germline V gene are KGHSH and LQKENI. The CDR3 totals 12 residues. The CDR3 bases are TGTGCCAGCTCACCTCAAGATGAAAAACTGTTTTTT. Translation: CASSPQDEKLFF.

In regard to this clone: One end of the junction is discordant with germline, which a read error may explain. The chain joins TRBV18 to TRBJ2-7, with 8 positions matching TRBD2. This CDR3 spans 16 amino acids. Per the germline V gene, CDR1 is KGHSH and CDR2 is LQKENI. CDR3 amino acids: CASSSPAAGGVYEQYF. The CDR3 nucleotides read TGTGCCAGCTCATCACCGGCGGCGGGAGGTGTCTACGAGCAGTACTTC.

Written as DNA, the CDR3 is TGTGCCTGGAGTATAGGAGGGGAGACCCAGTACTTC. As protein: CAWSIGGETQYF. The chain links TRBV30 to TRBJ2-5; tentatively, D is TRBD2 (6 bases). This CDR3 has 12 residues. Germline CDR1 is GTSNPN and CDR2 is SVGIG (reference sequence). Between the trimmed V and J ends, which lost 2 bases and 5 bases, there was a span of 9 bases. Full variable domain (missing parts from reference TRBV30 and TRBJ2-5): SQTIHQWPATLVQPVGSPLSLECTVEGTSNPNLYWYRQAAGRGLQLLFYSVGIGQISSEVPQNLSASRPQDRQFILSSKKLLLSDSGFYLCAWSIGGETQYFGPGTRLLVL.

V and J are TRBV10-1 and TRBJ1-6, with TRBD1 as a possible D gene (6 bases). The CDR3 is made up of 13 amino acids. Germline CDR1 WNHNN, CDR2 SYGVQD (reference sequence). V was trimmed by 6 bases and J by 7 bases, leaving 10 bases between them. The CDR3 reads CASSDRSNSPLHF. CDR3 sequence (DNA): TGCGCCAGCAGCGACAGGTCCAATTCACCCCTCCACTTT.

V and J are TRBV9 and TRBJ2-1; 7 positions match TRBD1. CDR1 is SGDLS, CDR2 YYNGEE, per germline. Germline trimming cut 3 bases from V and 7 bases from J; bases unmatched to any gene: 7. The CDR3 is made up of 14 amino acids. CDR3 protein: CASSGTGRINEQFF. DNA for the CDR3: TGTGCCAGCAGCGGGACAGGAAGAATTAATGAGCAGTTCTTC.

The J gene is TRBJ2-7, the V gene TRBV5-1, with 12 bases that match TRBD2. The germline V gene has CDR1 SGHRS and CDR2 YFSETQ. The CDR3 spans 15 residues. V lost 1 base, J lost 7 bases, and 6 bases stayed unmatched. The CDR3 loop reads CASSLRLAGVGEQYF. CDR3 bases: TGCGCCAGCAGCTTGAGACTAGCGGGAGTGGGTGAGCAGTACTTC.

This clone was observed a handful of times. The chain combines TRBV10-3 with TRBJ1-1; the D gene is possibly TRBD1 (5 bases). The CDR3 covers 12 residues. Germline CDR1 is ENHRY and CDR2 is SYGVKD. V was trimmed by 4 bases and J by 8 bases, leaving 11 bases between them. DNA for the CDR3: TGTGCCATCAGTGTCGAGGGGTGGGAAGCTTTCTTT. It specifies CAISVEGWEAFF.

The gene calls are TRBV15 and TRBJ1-3; D unresolved. Germline assignment: CDR1 LNHNV and CDR2 YYDKDF (reference sequence). The V and J ends lost 1 base and 0 bases respectively, with 10 bases between them. The CDR3 contains 16 residues. The chain's CDR3 is CATSRGTADSGNTIYF. The CDR3 DNA reads TGTGCCACCAGCAGAGGGACGGCGGACTCTGGAAACACCATATATTTT. Complete variable domain (other parts from reference TRBV15 and TRBJ1-3): DAMVIQNPRYQVTQFGKPVTLSCSQTLNHNVMYWYQQKSSQAPKLLFHYYDKDFNNEADTPDNFQSRRPNTSFCFLDIRSPGLGDTAMYLCATSRGTADSGNTIYFGEGSWLTVV.

The gene calls are TRBV4-1 and TRBJ2-1, with D uncertain. Trimming took off 4 bases at V and 0 bases at J, with 10 bases between the two ends. Germline lookup yields CDR1 MGHRA and CDR2 YSYEKL. The CDR3 has 15 amino acids. CDR3 amino acids: CASSLTESSYNEQFF. The CDR3, as DNA: TGCGCCAGCAGCCTCACCGAGAGCTCCTACAATGAGCAGTTCTTC.

This clone was seen a handful of times. This rearrangement joins TRBV18 to TRBJ2-1; D is uncertain. The CDR3 loop spans 15 amino acids. Germline lookup yields CDR1 KGHSH and CDR2 LQKENI. Trimming pared 3 bases from V and 3 bases from J, leaving 12 bases between. The CDR3 bases are TGTGCCAGCTCACCCCCTAGTCGGGTCTACAATGAGCAGTTCTTC. Translation gives CASSPPSRVYNEQFF.

The V and J genes are TRBV5-1 and TRBJ1-3; a possible D gene is TRBD1 (5 bases). Germline CDR1 is SGHRS and CDR2 is YFSETQ. Deletions cut 4 bases from V and 1 base from J, with 12 bases between. This CDR3 region has 15 residues. The CDR3 is CASSLAGGSGNTIYF. CDR3 sequence (DNA): TGCGCCAGCAGCCTGGCGGGGGGATCTGGAAACACCATATATTTT.

The chain joins TRBV5-4 to TRBJ2-1; the match to TRBD2 covers 14 bases. Germline trimming cut 0 bases from V and 10 bases from J; bases unmatched to any gene: 12. The CDR3 has 18 amino acids. Germline lookup yields CDR1 SGHNT and CDR2 YYREEE (reference sequence). The CDR3 DNA follows: TGTGCCAGCAGCTTGGAGGACAGTTTCGGGACTAGCGGGAGAGAGCAGTTCTTC. Encoded protein: CASSLEDSFGTSGREQFF.

This clone is a singleton in its sample. The chain links TRBV7-3 to TRBJ2-7; D could derive from TRBD1 or TRBD2 (5 bases each). The CDR3 loop spans 16 amino acids. Germline CDR1 SGHTA, CDR2 FQGTGA. The germline V and J ends were trimmed by 5 bases and 5 bases, with 22 bases remaining between them. CDR3 nucleotide sequence: TGTGCCAGCAGCACACAAAGACCCAGGGCGGGCCACGAGCAGTACTTC. Translation gives CASSTQRPRAGHEQYF.

Note on this clone: Other DNA sequences in this specimen translate into the identical CDR3. This chain links TRBV4-2 with TRBJ1-4; 9 bases fit TRBD1. V trimming: 3 bases; J trimming: 0 bases; junction bases outside the gene matches: 11. The CDR3 consists of 19 residues. The germline CDR1 and CDR2 sequences are LGHNA and YNFKEQ. The CDR3 DNA is TGTGCCAGCAGCCACCTACCAGGGACAGGGATGGCAACTAATGAAAAACTGTTTTTT. Protein sequence: CASSHLPGTGMATNEKLFF.

The chain uses TRBV7-6 and TRBJ2-4; D unclear. CDR1 and CDR2 from the germline V gene are SGHVS and FNYEAQ. V gave up 0 bases and J gave up 6 bases, with 3 bases separating them. The CDR3 loop spans 12 amino acids. CDR3: CASSLAGNIQYF. The CDR3 DNA follows: TGTGCCAGCAGCTTAGCCGGAAACATTCAGTACTTC.

The chain carries TRBV5-6 and TRBJ1-1; D unresolved. The V and J ends lost 5 bases and 1 base respectively, with 15 bases between them. The V gene's germline CDR1 is SGHDT and CDR2 YYEEEE. This CDR3 contains 15 residues. CDR3: CASRIIQGENTEAFF. The CDR3 region has the DNA TGTGCCAGCAGAATCATACAAGGAGAGAACACTGAAGCTTTCTTT.